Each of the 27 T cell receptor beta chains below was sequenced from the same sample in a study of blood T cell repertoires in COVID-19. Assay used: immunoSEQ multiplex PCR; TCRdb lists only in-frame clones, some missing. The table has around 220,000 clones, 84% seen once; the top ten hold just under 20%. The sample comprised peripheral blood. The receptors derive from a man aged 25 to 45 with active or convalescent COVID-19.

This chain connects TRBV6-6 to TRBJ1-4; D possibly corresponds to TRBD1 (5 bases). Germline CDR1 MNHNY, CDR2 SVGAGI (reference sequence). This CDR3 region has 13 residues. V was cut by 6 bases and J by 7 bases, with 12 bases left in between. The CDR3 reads CASRVGQPEKLFF. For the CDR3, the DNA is TGTGCCAGCAGGGTGGGGCAGCCTGAAAAACTGTTTTTT.

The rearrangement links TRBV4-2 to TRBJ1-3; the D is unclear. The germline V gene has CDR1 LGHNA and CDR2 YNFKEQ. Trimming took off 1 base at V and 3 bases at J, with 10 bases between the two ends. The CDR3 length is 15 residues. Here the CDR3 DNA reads TGTGCCAGCAGCCAAGGCTTGGCCATTGGAAACACCATATATTTT. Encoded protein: CASSQGLAIGNTIYF.

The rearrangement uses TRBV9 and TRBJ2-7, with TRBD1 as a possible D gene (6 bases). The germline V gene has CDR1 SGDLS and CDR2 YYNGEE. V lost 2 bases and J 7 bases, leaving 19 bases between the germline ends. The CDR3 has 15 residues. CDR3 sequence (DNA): TGTGCCAGCAGCGTTGAGGGGGTTGTCACTTCGGAGCAGTACTTC. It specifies CASSVEGVVTSEQYF.

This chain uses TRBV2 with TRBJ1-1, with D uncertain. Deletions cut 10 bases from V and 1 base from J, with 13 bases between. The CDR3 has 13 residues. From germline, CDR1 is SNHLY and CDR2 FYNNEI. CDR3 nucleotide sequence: TGTGCCACATTCCAGGTACCGAACACTGAAGCTTTCTTT. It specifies CATFQVPNTEAFF.

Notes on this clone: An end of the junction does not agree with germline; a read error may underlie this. CDR3 nucleotides: TGTGCCAGTAGTATCGACAGGGCGGTCTACGCCTTC. Its translation: CASSIDRAVYAF. This rearrangement joins TRBV19 to TRBJ1-2, with 7 bases lining up with TRBD1. Looked up from germline, CDR1 is LNHDA and CDR2 is SQIVND (reference sequence). The CDR3 loop spans 12 amino acids.

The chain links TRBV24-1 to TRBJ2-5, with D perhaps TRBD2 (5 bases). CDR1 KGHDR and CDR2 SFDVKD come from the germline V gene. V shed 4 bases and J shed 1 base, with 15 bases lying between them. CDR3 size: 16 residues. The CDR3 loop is CATSETDSGFQETQYF. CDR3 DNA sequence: TGTGCCACCAGTGAAACGGACTCCGGCTTCCAAGAGACCCAGTACTTC.

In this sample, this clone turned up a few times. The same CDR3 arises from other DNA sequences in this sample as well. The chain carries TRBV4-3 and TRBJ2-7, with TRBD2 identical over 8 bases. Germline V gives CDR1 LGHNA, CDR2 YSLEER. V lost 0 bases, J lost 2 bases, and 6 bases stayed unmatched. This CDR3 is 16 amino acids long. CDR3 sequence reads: CASSQDRRGGTYEQYF. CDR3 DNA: TGCGCCAGCAGCCAAGATAGACGGGGGGGTACCTACGAGCAGTACTTC.

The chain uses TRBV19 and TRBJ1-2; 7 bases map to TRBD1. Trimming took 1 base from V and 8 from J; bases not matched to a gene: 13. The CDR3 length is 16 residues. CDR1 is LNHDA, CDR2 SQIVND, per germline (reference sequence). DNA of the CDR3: TGTGCCAGTAGTATAGGAAGGACAGGCCAACGTCGAGGCTACACCTTC. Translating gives CASSIGRTGQRRGYTF.

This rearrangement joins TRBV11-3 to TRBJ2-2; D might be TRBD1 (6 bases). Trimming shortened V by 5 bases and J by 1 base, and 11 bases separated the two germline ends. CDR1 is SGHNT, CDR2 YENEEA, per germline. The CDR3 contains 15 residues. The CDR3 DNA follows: TGTGCCAGCAGCCCCGGGACACTGAACACCGGGGAGCTGTTTTTT. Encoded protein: CASSPGTLNTGELFF.

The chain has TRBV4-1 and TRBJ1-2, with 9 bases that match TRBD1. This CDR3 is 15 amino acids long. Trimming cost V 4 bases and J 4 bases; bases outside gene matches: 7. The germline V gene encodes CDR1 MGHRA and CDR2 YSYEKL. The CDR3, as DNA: TGCGCCAGCAGCCCACGGACAGGGGATGGCTATGGCTACACCTTC. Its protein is CASSPRTGDGYGYTF.

In DNA form, the CDR3 reads TGTGCCAGCAGCTTAGCTACCAGCGGCACCGGGGAGCTGTTTTTT. Protein sequence: CASSLATSGTGELFF. The V call is TRBV11-2, the J call TRBJ2-2, with a possible D match to TRBD2 (5 bases). Germline CDR1 reads SGHAT; CDR2 reads FQNNGV. The length of the CDR3 is 15 residues. V was pared by 1 base and J by 4 bases, with 10 bases between.

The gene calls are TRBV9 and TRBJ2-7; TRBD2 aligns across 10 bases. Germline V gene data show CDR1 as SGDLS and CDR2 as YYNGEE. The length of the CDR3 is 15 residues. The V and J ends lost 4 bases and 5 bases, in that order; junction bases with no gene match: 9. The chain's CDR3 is CASSSTSSGRDEQYF. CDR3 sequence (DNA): TGTGCCAGCAGCTCAACCTCTAGCGGGAGAGACGAGCAGTACTTC.

The CDR3 coding sequence is TGTGCCAGCAGAAATACAGGGGGCCCCTATGGCTACACCTTC. The encoded protein is CASRNTGGPYGYTF. The V call is TRBV28, the J call TRBJ1-2, with 9 nucleotides matching TRBD1. V lost 6 bases and J lost 4; bases outside the gene matches: 6. Germline loops: CDR1 MDHEN, CDR2 SYDVKM. This CDR3 spans 14 amino acids.

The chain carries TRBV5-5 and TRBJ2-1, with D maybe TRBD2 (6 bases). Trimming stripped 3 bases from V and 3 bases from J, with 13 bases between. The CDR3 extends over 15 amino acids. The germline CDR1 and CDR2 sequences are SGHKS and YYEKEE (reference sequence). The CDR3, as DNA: TGTGCCAGCAGCTCTTGGGCTAGCGACTACAATGAGCAGTTCTTC. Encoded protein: CASSSWASDYNEQFF.

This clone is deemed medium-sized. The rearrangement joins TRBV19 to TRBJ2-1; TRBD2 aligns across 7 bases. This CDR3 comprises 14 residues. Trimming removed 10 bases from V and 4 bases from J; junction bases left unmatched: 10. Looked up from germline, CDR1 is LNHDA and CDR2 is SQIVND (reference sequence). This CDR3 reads CATSLADPYNEQFF. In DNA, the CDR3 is TGTGCCACCTCCCTAGCGGACCCGTACAATGAGCAGTTCTTC.

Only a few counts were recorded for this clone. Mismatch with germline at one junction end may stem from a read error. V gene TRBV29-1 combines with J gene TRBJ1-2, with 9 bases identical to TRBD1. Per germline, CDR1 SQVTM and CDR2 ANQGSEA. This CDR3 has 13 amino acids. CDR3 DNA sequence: TGCAGCGTTGCAGAGGACAGGGGATCATCGCAGCCCTTC. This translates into CSVAEDRGSSQPF.

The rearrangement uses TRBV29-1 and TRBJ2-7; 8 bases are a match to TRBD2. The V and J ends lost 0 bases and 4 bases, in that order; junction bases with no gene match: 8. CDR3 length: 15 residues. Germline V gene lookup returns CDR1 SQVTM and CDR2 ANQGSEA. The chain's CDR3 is CSVEESAGGAYEQYF. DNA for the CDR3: TGCAGCGTTGAAGAGTCGGCGGGAGGAGCGTACGAGCAGTACTTC.

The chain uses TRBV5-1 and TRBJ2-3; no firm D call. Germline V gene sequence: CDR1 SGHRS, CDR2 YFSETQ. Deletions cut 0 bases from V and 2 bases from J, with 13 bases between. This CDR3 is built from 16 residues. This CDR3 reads CASSLGLEMNTDTQYF. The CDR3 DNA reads TGCGCCAGCAGCTTGGGGCTAGAAATGAACACAGATACGCAGTATTTT.

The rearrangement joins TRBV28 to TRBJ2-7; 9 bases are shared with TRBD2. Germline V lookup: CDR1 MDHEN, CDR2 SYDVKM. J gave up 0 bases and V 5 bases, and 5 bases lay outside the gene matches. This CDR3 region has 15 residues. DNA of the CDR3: TGTGCCAGCAGTCTCAGCGGGAGGTTCTCCTACGAGCAGTACTTC. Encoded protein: CASSLSGRFSYEQYF.

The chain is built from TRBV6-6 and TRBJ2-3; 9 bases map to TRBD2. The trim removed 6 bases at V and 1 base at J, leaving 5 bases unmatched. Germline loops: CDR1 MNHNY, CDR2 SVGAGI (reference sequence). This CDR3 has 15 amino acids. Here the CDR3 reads CASRPLAGRTDTQYF. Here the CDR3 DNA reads TGTGCCAGCAGACCACTAGCGGGCCGCACAGATACGCAGTATTTT.

The CDR3 is CSVPSPDDYTDTQYF. The CDR3 nucleotides read TGCAGCGTCCCAAGCCCGGACGACTACACAGATACGCAGTATTTT. The rearrangement links TRBV29-1 to TRBJ2-3; D possibly corresponds to TRBD2 (5 bases). Trimming shortened V by 6 bases and J by 2 bases, and 18 bases separated the two germline ends. CDR3 length equals 15 residues. From germline, CDR1 is SQVTM and CDR2 ANQGSEA.

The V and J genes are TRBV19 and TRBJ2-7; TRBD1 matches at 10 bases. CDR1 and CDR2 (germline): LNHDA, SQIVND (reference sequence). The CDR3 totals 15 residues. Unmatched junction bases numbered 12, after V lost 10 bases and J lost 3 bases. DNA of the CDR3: TGTGCCAACGACCGGGACAGGGGAAAGTTCTACGAGCAGTACTTC. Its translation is CANDRDRGKFYEQYF.

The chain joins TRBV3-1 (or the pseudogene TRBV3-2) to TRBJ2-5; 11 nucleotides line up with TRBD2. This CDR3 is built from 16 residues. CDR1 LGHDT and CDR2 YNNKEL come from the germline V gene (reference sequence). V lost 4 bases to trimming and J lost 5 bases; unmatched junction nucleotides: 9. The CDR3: CASSRDSGGAGETQYF. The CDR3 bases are TGTGCCAGCAGCCGAGATAGCGGGGGGGCAGGGGAGACCCAGTACTTC.

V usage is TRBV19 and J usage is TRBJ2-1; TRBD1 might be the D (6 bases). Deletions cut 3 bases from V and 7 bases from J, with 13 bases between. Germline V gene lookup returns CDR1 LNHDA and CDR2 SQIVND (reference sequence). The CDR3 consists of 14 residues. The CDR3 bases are TGTGCCAGTAGTATTTGGCAGGGGAATAATGAGCAGTTCTTC. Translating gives CASSIWQGNNEQFF.

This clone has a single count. CDR3 sequence (DNA): TGTGCCAGCAGTTACTGGGGGCAGAATGAAAAACTGTTTTTT. As protein: CASSYWGQNEKLFF. The chain has TRBV6-6 and TRBJ1-4, with D perhaps matching TRBD1 (6 bases). The CDR3 loop spans 14 amino acids. Germline CDR1 and CDR2: MNHNY and SVGAGI (reference sequence). With 1 base removed from V and 5 bases from J, the gap between germline ends came to 8 bases.

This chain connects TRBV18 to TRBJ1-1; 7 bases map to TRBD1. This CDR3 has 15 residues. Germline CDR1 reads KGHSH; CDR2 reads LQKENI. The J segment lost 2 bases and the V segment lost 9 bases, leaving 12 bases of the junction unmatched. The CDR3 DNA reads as TGTGCCAGACCACTCGCGAAGGGGGCCAACACTGAAGCTTTCTTT. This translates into CARPLAKGANTEAFF.

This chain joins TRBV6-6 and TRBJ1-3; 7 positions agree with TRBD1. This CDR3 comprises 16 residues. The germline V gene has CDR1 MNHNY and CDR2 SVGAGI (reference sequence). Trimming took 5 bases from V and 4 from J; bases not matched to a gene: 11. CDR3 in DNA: TGTGCCAGCAGTCAAAGGACAGGCCTGTCCGGAAACACCATATATTTT. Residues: CASSQRTGLSGNTIYF.